The rows below give T cell receptor beta chains drawn from one sample of a study of blood T cells in healthy people across ages. TCRdb used MiXCR to reprocess the 5' RACE reads, holding one entry per CDR3 protein. The table has some 1.8 million distinct CDR3 sequences, 39% seen once. The specimen sequenced was blood. Receptors originate from a human donor in good health. CDR3s include the opening cysteine and the closing phenylalanine or tryptophan. Each record gives: V gene, D gene, J gene, clone size, CDR3 DNA, CDR3 protein. D genes are given only for firm matches. Clone size is given for some rows only: seen once, a few or many times, or a class if the clone is expanded.

>TRBV20-1|TRBD2|TRBJ2-7|-
TGCAGTGCCCATATTAGCGGGGAGTCCTACGAGCAGTACTTC
CSAHISGESYEQYF
>TRBV10-3|-|TRBJ2-5|few
TGTGCCATCAGTGATTTAGATGGCGGGGATTTCGGAGAGACCCAGTACTTC
CAISDLDGGDFGETQYF
>TRBV5-6|-|TRBJ2-7|-
TGTGCCAGCAGCTTGGGGGACTTGACCTCCTACGAGCAGTACTTC
CASSLGDLTSYEQYF
>TRBV9|-|TRBJ1-3|-
TGTGCCAGCAGCGTACAGGCCGGGGCTGGAAACACCATATATTTT
CASSVQAGAGNTIYF
>TRBV4-1|-|TRBJ2-7|few
TGCGCCAGCAGTACCTACGCTCCAGGTTACGAGCAGTACTTC
CASSTYAPGYEQYF
>TRBV5-1|-|TRBJ2-1|few
TGCGCCAGCAGCTTGGAGCCGATATTCTCGGACAATGAGCAGTTCTTC
CASSLEPIFSDNEQFF
>TRBV6-5|-|TRBJ1-6|-
TGTGCCAGCAGTTACAGGGATTCGGGGAGGTCACCCCTCCACTTT
CASSYRDSGRSPLHF
>TRBV29-1|TRBD1|TRBJ1-2|few
TGCAGCGTCGAATATGGGACAGGGGGCCGCTATGGCTACACCTTC
CSVEYGTGGRYGYTF
>TRBV5-5|-|TRBJ1-1|-
TGTGCCAGCAGGGAACCTGGGCAGTCTGAAGCTTTCTTT
CASREPGQSEAFF
>TRBV5-1|-|TRBJ2-1|-
TGCGCCAGCAGCTTGGATCTAGAGTACAATGAGCAGTTCTTC
CASSLDLEYNEQFF
>TRBV4-1|-|TRBJ2-6|-
TGCGCCAGCAGCCAGAGGGAGAGGACTGGGGCCAACGTCCTGACTTTC
CASSQRERTGANVLTF
>TRBV7-3|-|TRBJ2-1|-
TGTGCCAGCAGCCCGGACGGACAGTACAATGAGCAGTTCTTC
CASSPDGQYNEQFF
>TRBV7-2|TRBD2|TRBJ2-1|many
TGTGCCAGCAGCCAAAGCGGGGGAACCTACAATGAGCAGTTCTTC
CASSQSGGTYNEQFF
>TRBV5-1|TRBD1|TRBJ2-1|-
TGCGCCAGCCGAACCTCGGGACCAGGGGGCTACAATGAGCAGTTCTTC
CASRTSGPGGYNEQFF
>TRBV28|-|TRBJ2-5|-
TGTGCCACCCGGAGGGGGTTTCAAGAGACCCAGTACTTC
CATRRGFQETQYF
>TRBV10-3|-|TRBJ2-2|few
TGTGCCTCCGGCGGTCTGAACACCGGGGAGCTGTTTTTT
CASGGLNTGELFF
>TRBV28|TRBD2|TRBJ2-4|few
TGTGCCAGCAGTTTAGGCGGGGGGGGGTTCGTCAAAAACATTCAGTACTTC
CASSLGGGGFVKNIQYF
>TRBV7-2|-|TRBJ1-5|-
TGTGCCAGCAGCCGAGGACGGGGAGGGAGTCAGCCCCAGCATTTT
CASSRGRGGSQPQHF
>TRBV9|-|TRBJ2-5|-
TGTGCCAGCAGCGTCAAAATTTCAGGAGAGACCCAGTACTTC
CASSVKISGETQYF
>TRBV15|TRBD1|TRBJ2-7|-
TGTGCCACCATCGACAGGGTTGGGAACGAGCAGTACTTC
CATIDRVGNEQYF
>TRBV7-2|-|TRBJ2-7|few
TGTGCCAGCAGCGCACCCCCGGGGGTCGAGCAGTACTTC
CASSAPPGVEQYF
>TRBV15|TRBD1|TRBJ1-2|-
TGTGCCACCTCACTAGGACAGGGGAAGGATGGCTACACCTTC
CATSLGQGKDGYTF
>TRBV29-1|-|TRBJ1-1|-
TGCAGCGTTGAAGTGTCGGGGCTACGACAGGCTTTCTTT
CSVEVSGLRQAFF
>TRBV20-1|TRBD1|TRBJ1-3|-
TGCAGTGCCTACAGGGGAGGATCTGGAAACACCATATATTTT
CSAYRGGSGNTIYF